The 16 T cell receptor beta chains below all came from one sample that was sequenced in a study of T cell responses to AZD1222 COVID-19 vaccine (dated by TCRdb to the early 2020s). Interpreted using the paper, the time point label stands for: baseline before first vaccination. Receptors were amplified or captured by the immunoSEQ multiplex PCR assay. TCRdb took this table from immuneACCESS and kept in-frame rearrangements with V and J called. Such tables lack part of the clones; where checked against another copy, unresolved V genes explain under half of the gap, and the rest is unexplained. The sample table holds 95,000 to 100,000 clones, of which 87% were seen once. Together, the top ten hold approximately 17% of the sample. Sequenced here: peripheral blood, sampled on day 0 of AZD1222 vaccination. These receptors were collected from an adult in good health.

V and J are TRBV13 and TRBJ1-2, with 9 bases that match TRBD1. This CDR3 contains 15 residues. V lost 0 bases and J lost 6; bases outside the gene matches: 5. CDR1 is PRHDT, CDR2 FYEKMQ, per germline (reference sequence). CDR3 region: CASSLGWTGEDGYTF. In nucleotides, the CDR3 is TGTGCCAGCAGCTTAGGTTGGACAGGGGAAGATGGCTACACCTTC. The variable domain in full, with the rest retrieved from reference TRBV13 and TRBJ1-2, is AAGVIQSPRHLIKEKRETATLKCYPIPRHDTVYWYQQGPGQDPQFLISFYEKMQSDKGSIPDRFSAQQFSDYHSELNMSSLELGDSALYFCASSLGWTGEDGYTFGSGTRLTVV.

The J gene is TRBJ2-7, the V gene TRBV10-2; unclear D gene. The CDR3 contains 13 residues. CDR1 is WSHSY, CDR2 SAAADI, per germline. Trimming removed 5 bases from V and 3 bases from J, with 11 bases in between. The CDR3 region is CASSPQEIYEQYF. The CDR3 DNA sequence: TGCGCCAGCAGTCCCCAAGAGATCTACGAGCAGTACTTC.

This clone was observed a handful of times. V usage is TRBV7-9 and J usage is TRBJ1-4; D is undetermined. The CDR3 has 14 amino acids. CDR1 and CDR2 from the germline V gene are SEHNR and FQNEAQ (reference sequence). Trimming stripped 4 bases from V and 3 bases from J, with 9 bases between. CDR3 bases: TGTGCCAGCAGCTCTGGAGTGGCTAATGAAAAACTGTTTTTT. Amino acids: CASSSGVANEKLFF. Full variable domain (remainder filled in from reference TRBV7-9 and TRBJ1-4): DTGVSQNPRHKITKRGQNVTFRCDPISEHNRLYWYRQTLGQGPEFLTYFQNEAQLEKSRLLSDRFSAERPKGSFSTLEIQRTEQGDSAMYLCASSSGVANEKLFFGSGTQLSVL.

This chain uses TRBV3-1 (or the pseudogene TRBV3-2) with TRBJ1-2, with 9 positions matching TRBD1. This CDR3 contains 15 residues. The ends lost 5 bases at V and 7 bases at J; junction bases unmatched: 11. Germline V gene sequence: CDR1 LGHDT, CDR2 YNNKEL (reference sequence). In DNA form, the CDR3 reads TGTGCCAGCAGCTGGGGGGACAGGGATGTGCGTGGCTACACCTTC. The encoded protein is CASSWGDRDVRGYTF.

This chain links TRBV3-1 (or the pseudogene TRBV3-2) with TRBJ1-3; D might be TRBD1 (6 bases). Germline CDR1 is LGHDT and CDR2 is YNNKEL (reference sequence). The CDR3 extends over 14 amino acids. V was clipped by 5 bases and J by 3 bases, with 11 bases between them. DNA of the CDR3: TGTGCCAGCAGCTACCGGACAGATGGAAACACCATATATTTT. Translated: CASSYRTDGNTIYF.

The V and J genes are TRBV6-5 and TRBJ2-7; 11 positions match TRBD2. V lost 7 bases and J lost 3; bases outside the gene matches: 8. The CDR3 is made up of 15 amino acids. Germline V gene sequence: CDR1 MNHEY, CDR2 SVGAGI. The CDR3 DNA sequence: TGTGCCAGCACCGGGCTAGCGGGAGGATACTACGAGCAGTACTTC. Residues: CASTGLAGGYYEQYF.

The chain combines TRBV29-1 with TRBJ2-6; D perhaps matches TRBD1 (5 bases). CDR3 length: 13 residues. With 5 bases removed from V and 2 bases from J, the gap between germline ends came to 7 bases. The germline V gene has CDR1 SQVTM and CDR2 ANQGSEA. In nucleotides, the CDR3 is TGCAGCGTTCAGGGTGCTGGGGCCAACGTCCTGACTTTC. Protein sequence: CSVQGAGANVLTF. The whole variable domain, filled in from reference TRBV29-1 and TRBJ2-6, reads SAVISQKPSRDICQRGTSLTIQCQVDSQVTMMFWYRQQPGQSLTLIATANQGSEATYESGFVIDKFPISRPNLTFSTLTVSNMSPEDSSIYLCSVQGAGANVLTFGAGSRLTVL.

As DNA, the CDR3 is TGTGCCAGCAGCCATACAGGAGACCCCTCTGGAAACACCATATATTTT. It yields the protein CASSHTGDPSGNTIYF. The V call is TRBV16, the J call TRBJ1-3; D may be TRBD1 (5 bases). CDR1 KGHSY and CDR2 FQNENV come from the germline V gene. The V and J ends lost 3 bases and 0 bases respectively, with 12 bases between them. This CDR3 is 16 amino acids long.

This clone came up once. V gene TRBV7-9 combines with J gene TRBJ1-4; TRBD1 matches 11 bases. The germline V gene encodes CDR1 SEHNR and CDR2 FQNEAQ (reference sequence). This CDR3 region has 14 residues. The V and J ends lost 5 bases and 7 bases, in that order; junction bases with no gene match: 3. CDR3 sequence (DNA): TGTGCCAGCAGCGCCGGGACAGGGGGTGAAAAACTGTTTTTT. It codes for CASSAGTGGEKLFF.

The chain uses TRBV5-1 and TRBJ1-1; no clear D gene. Germline loops: CDR1 SGHRS, CDR2 YFSETQ. V shed 2 bases and J shed 1 base, with 9 bases lying between them. The CDR3 totals 14 residues. The CDR3 is CASSFSFTNTEAFF. The CDR3 DNA reads as TGCGCCAGCAGCTTCAGTTTTACGAACACTGAAGCTTTCTTT.

The DNA for the CDR3 is TGTGCCAGCGGTGCGGCTCCCTATAGCAATCAGCCCCAGCATTTT. As protein: CASGAAPYSNQPQHF. This chain joins TRBV16 and TRBJ1-5; the D is unclear. CDR3 size: 15 residues. V was clipped by 8 bases and J by 0 bases, with 14 bases between them. Germline loops: CDR1 KGHSY, CDR2 FQNENV.

V usage is TRBV19 and J usage is TRBJ2-1; 8 bases fit TRBD1. Germline CDR1 reads LNHDA; CDR2 reads SQIVND (reference sequence). Trimming cost V 6 bases and J 8 bases; bases outside gene matches: 12. This CDR3 is built from 15 residues. The CDR3 spells CASSLRDRRVYEQFF. The DNA of the CDR3 is TGTGCCAGTAGCCTTCGGGACAGGAGAGTGTATGAGCAGTTCTTC.

The chain combines TRBV24-1 with TRBJ2-1; D is possibly TRBD1 (6 bases). There are 16 residues in the CDR3. V was pared by 4 bases and J by 5 bases, with 17 bases between. Germline V gene data show CDR1 as KGHDR and CDR2 as SFDVKD. CDR3 bases: TGTGCCACCAGTGACTCAACAGGGCCCGCGGACAATGAGCAGTTCTTC. Amino acid sequence: CATSDSTGPADNEQFF.

The chain couples TRBV14 to TRBJ2-5; TRBD2 aligns across 12 bases. In germline, CDR1 is SGHDN, CDR2 FVKESK. The CDR3 extends over 17 amino acids. V shed 4 bases and J 2 bases; nucleotides not matched to a gene: 8. The CDR3 bases are TGTGCCAGCAGCCGGCTAGCGGGAGGGCGGACACAAGAGACCCAGTACTTC. Encoded protein: CASSRLAGGRTQETQYF.

This clone was found a few times. This rearrangement joins TRBV5-1 to TRBJ2-2; D is possibly TRBD1 (6 bases). This CDR3 is built from 15 residues. V was clipped by 5 bases and J by 3 bases, with 14 bases between them. Germline-derived CDR1 and CDR2 are SGHRS and YFSETQ. This CDR3 reads CASRKPGQDTGELFF. The CDR3 DNA sequence: TGCGCCAGCAGAAAACCGGGACAAGACACCGGGGAGCTGTTTTTT.

This sequence joins TRBV28 and TRBJ1-2, with TRBD1 matching 7 bases. Trimming removed 4 bases from V and 3 bases from J; junction bases left unmatched: 17. The CDR3 is made up of 18 amino acids. Germline CDR1 and CDR2: MDHEN and SYDVKM. The CDR3 reads CASSSSSASGGSHYGYTF. CDR3 coding DNA: TGTGCCAGCAGTTCTTCATCCGCCTCAGGGGGATCCCACTATGGCTACACCTTC.